A single T cell receptor (beta chain) is shown here with its context. The antigen is unknown. The record originates from a study of CD8 T cells in Susac syndrome. TCR beta sequencing was performed on blood CD8+ and CD4+ T cells. With random hexamers, reverse transcription was performed on about 0.45 to 1 ug of RNA. TCRdb fed the immunoSEQ multiplex PCR reads into MiXCR, producing one record per CDR3 protein. The sample holds more than 95,000 distinct CDR3 sequences, around 94% seen once. Study-wide findings and caveats: Within total CD8+ repertoires, sixteen Susac-specific public clones were found, and within CD8+ TEMRA repertoires, 4 or 5.

The CDR3 consists of 13 residues. The V gene's germline CDR1 is LGHNT and CDR2 FRNRAP. V dropped 5 bases and J dropped 5 bases, with 13 bases sitting between them. The rearrangement joins TRBV12-5 to TRBJ2-7, with TRBD1 as a possible D gene (5 bases). The clonotype was recovered from a human donor with Susac syndrome. Material: CD8+ T cells from PBMCs. CDR3 DNA sequence: TGTGCTAGTGGTCCCCCAGGGTGGAACGAGCAGTACTTC. It codes for CASGPPGWNEQYF.